Shown below are 14 T cell receptor beta chains from a single sample sequenced in a study of identifying expanded T cells in peripheral blood. Clones were sequenced by immunoSEQ multiplex PCR, and TCRdb holds only the in-frame ones, with some missing. This sample has about 58,000 clones, with 89% found just once. The sequenced material came from blood. Every receptor here comes from a person aged 18 to 75 in good health.

J is TRBJ2-2 and V is TRBV9; tentative D call: TRBD1 (6 bases). The V and J ends lost 3 bases and 1 base respectively, with 7 bases between them. Germline values: CDR1 SGDLS, CDR2 YYNGEE. This CDR3 spans 14 amino acids. The CDR3, as DNA: TGTGCCAGCAGCGAGACAGGGAACACCGGGGAGCTGTTTTTT. It encodes CASSETGNTGELFF.

The sample holds one count of this clone. V usage is TRBV6-5 and J usage is TRBJ2-4, with 7 bases aligning to TRBD2. This CDR3 has 15 residues. After removal of 6 bases from V and 2 bases from J, the junction contained 7 bases not matched to a gene. Germline lookup yields CDR1 MNHEY and CDR2 SVGAGI. The CDR3: CASSRLGGSKNIQYF. The CDR3, as DNA: TGTGCCAGCAGCCGCCTCGGGGGGTCCAAAAACATTCAGTACTTC.

V usage is TRBV18 and J usage is TRBJ2-3; 9 bases are a match to TRBD2. The V gene end was trimmed by 5 bases and the J gene end by 0 bases; junction bases not matched to a gene: 6. The CDR3 consists of 16 residues. The germline V gene has CDR1 KGHSH and CDR2 LQKENI. The CDR3: CASSEVAGVSTDTQYF. The CDR3, as DNA: TGTGCCAGCTCAGAGGTAGCGGGAGTAAGCACAGATACGCAGTATTTT.

The V call is TRBV28, the J call TRBJ2-4; 9 nucleotides match TRBD1. Germline CDR1 reads MDHEN; CDR2 reads SYDVKM. The V segment lost 5 bases and the J segment 6 bases; nucleotides outside the gene matches: 5. This CDR3 spans 14 amino acids. The CDR3 reads CASSPPGQGNIQYF. DNA for the CDR3: TGTGCCAGCAGTCCTCCGGGACAGGGAAACATTCAGTACTTC.

The V call is TRBV19, the J call TRBJ2-1, with D unresolved. V was cut by 5 bases and J by 0 bases, with 14 bases left in between. From germline, CDR1 is LNHDA and CDR2 SQIVND (reference sequence). The CDR3 is made up of 16 amino acids. The CDR3 loop reads CASSFNPDPSYNEQFF. CDR3 in DNA: TGTGCCAGTAGTTTTAATCCGGACCCCTCCTACAATGAGCAGTTCTTC. Variable domain in full (rest from reference TRBV19 and TRBJ2-1): DGGITQSPKYLFRKEGQNVTLSCEQNLNHDAMYWYRQDPGQGLRLIYYSQIVNDFQKGDIAEGYSVSREKKESFPLTVTSAQKNPTAFYLCASSFNPDPSYNEQFFGPGTRLTVL.

This chain links TRBV5-6 with TRBJ2-3, with D perhaps TRBD1 (5 bases). The CDR3 sequence is 14 residues long. V shed 4 bases and J shed 2 bases, with 11 bases lying between them. Germline CDR1 reads SGHDT; CDR2 reads YYEEEE. CDR3 sequence: CASSESGFTDTQYF. The CDR3 coding sequence is TGTGCCAGCAGCGAATCAGGGTTCACAGATACGCAGTATTTT. The variable domain in full, completed from reference TRBV5-6 and TRBJ2-3, reads DAGVTQSPTHLIKTRGQQVTLRCSPKSGHDTVSWYQQALGQGPQFIFQYYEEEERQRGNFPDRFSGHQFPNYSSELNVNALLLGDSALYLCASSESGFTDTQYFGPGTRLTVL.

The rearrangement joins TRBV19 to TRBJ2-1; the D gene could be TRBD1 or TRBD2 (6 bases each). V shed 0 bases and J shed 7 bases, with 16 bases lying between them. This CDR3 has 16 residues. Germline CDR1 LNHDA, CDR2 SQIVND (reference sequence). The DNA for the CDR3 is TGTGCCAGTAGTATAGATGTAGGGGGGTGGAGGAATGAGCAGTTCTTC. This codes for CASSIDVGGWRNEQFF.

The rearrangement uses TRBV6-4 and TRBJ2-1; D gene unclear. This CDR3 is built from 13 residues. V was pared by 0 bases and J by 4 bases, with 4 bases between. The V gene's germline CDR1 is MRHNA and CDR2 SNTAGT. CDR3 sequence reads: CASSDSRYNEQFF. Here the CDR3 DNA reads TGTGCCAGCAGTGACTCTCGGTACAATGAGCAGTTCTTC.

This chain connects TRBV7-8 to TRBJ2-7, with D perhaps matching TRBD2 (5 bases). Trimming left V 1 base short and J 1 base short, with 11 bases between. From germline, CDR1 is SGHVS and CDR2 FQNEAQ. This CDR3 comprises 15 residues. CDR3 nucleotide sequence: TGTGCCAGCAGCTTAGAGGCGGGCGGTTCCTACGAGCAGTACTTC. This gives the protein CASSLEAGGSYEQYF.

The chain is built from TRBV7-2 and TRBJ2-1; 7 bases agree with TRBD1. This CDR3 spans 14 amino acids. Germline V gene sequence: CDR1 SGHTA, CDR2 FQGNSA. Germline trimming cut 3 bases from V and 2 bases from J; bases unmatched to any gene: 1. CDR3 coding DNA: TGTGCCAGCAGCTTGACAGGGCCCTACAATGAGCAGTTCTTC. This codes for CASSLTGPYNEQFF.

The gene calls are TRBV5-1 and TRBJ1-6, with 9 bases aligning to TRBD1. This CDR3 is 16 amino acids long. V was clipped by 3 bases and J by 7 bases; unmatched bases: 8. The germline CDR1 and CDR2 sequences are SGHRS and YFSETQ. The CDR3 spells CASSWGPGTGNSPLHF. The CDR3, as DNA: TGCGCCAGCAGCTGGGGGCCCGGGACAGGGAATTCACCCCTCCACTTT.

This clone has only one observation. CDR3 residues: CASSLLGEKLFF. CDR3 coding DNA: TGTGCCAGCAGCTTATTAGGCGAAAAACTGTTTTTT. The chain uses TRBV7-6 and TRBJ1-4; D gene uncertain. V dropped 2 bases and J dropped 8 bases, with 6 bases sitting between them. The CDR3 totals 12 residues. Germline lookup yields CDR1 SGHVS and CDR2 FNYEAQ.

In its sample, this clone was seen once. The chain recombines TRBV12-5 with TRBJ1-2; TRBD1 agrees at 7 bases. There are 17 residues in the CDR3. Per germline, CDR1 LGHNT and CDR2 FRNRAP. With 4 bases clipped from V and 2 bases from J, the junction kept 13 bases outside the gene matches. The DNA of the CDR3 is TGTGCTAGTGGTTCCAGGGAACGGGACAGCCTAAACTATGGCTACACCTTC. Encoded protein: CASGSRERDSLNYGYTF.

This sequence joins TRBV2 and TRBJ1-5, with 11 bases fitting TRBD1. This CDR3 region has 15 residues. Trimming cost V 4 bases and J 5 bases; bases outside gene matches: 4. Per the germline V gene, CDR1 is SNHLY and CDR2 is FYNNEI. The CDR3 DNA follows: TGTGCCAGCAGTGTGGACAGGGGGCCCTATCAGCCCCAGCATTTT. This gives the protein CASSVDRGPYQPQHF.